The 21 T cell receptor beta chains below all came from one sample that was sequenced in a study of T cells in Graves' hyperthyroidism and ophthalmopathy. The investigators amplified TCR beta CDR3 regions from RNA transcripts. RT-PCR in the first round (using the HTBI primer set) targeted the TCR CDR3. TCRdb reanalysed the multiplex PCR reads using MiXCR and keeps one entry per CDR3 protein. The sample records approximately 500,000 distinct CDR3 sequences, roughly 50% being singletons. Input material: peripheral blood or thyroid tissue (not recorded which). All receptors derive from a young woman with Graves' hyperthyroidism.

This clonotype appeared a few times. The rearrangement uses TRBV19 and TRBJ2-2, with 9 nucleotides matching TRBD1. CDR1 and CDR2 from the germline V gene are LNHDA and SQIVND (reference sequence). V shed 7 bases and J 2 bases; nucleotides not matched to a gene: 8. The CDR3 has 16 residues. This chain's CDR3 is CASTSNRGRNTGELFF. In nucleotides, the CDR3 is TGTGCCAGTACTTCAAACAGGGGGCGAAACACCGGGGAGCTGTTTTTT.

For the CDR3, the DNA is TGCAGTGCTAGATCGACAGGGCGGGATTCACCCCTCCACTTT. Its protein is CSARSTGRDSPLHF. The chain joins TRBV20-1 to TRBJ1-6; TRBD1 matches 7 bases. The CDR3 loop spans 14 amino acids. V shed 2 bases, J shed 8 bases, and the junction held 6 bases outside the gene matches. From germline, CDR1 is DFQATT and CDR2 SNEGSKA (reference sequence).

The V call is TRBV20-1, the J call TRBJ1-1, with D hard to call. In germline, CDR1 is DFQATT, CDR2 SNEGSKA (reference sequence). V was pared by 3 bases and J by 3 bases, with 11 bases between. The CDR3 runs 13 residues. This CDR3 is CSASSGGDTEAFF. As DNA, the CDR3 is TGCAGTGCTAGTTCGGGAGGCGACACTGAAGCTTTCTTT.

This clonotype was recorded many times. The rearrangement links TRBV2 to TRBJ2-2, with 7 bases aligning to TRBD1. Germline V CDR1 and CDR2: SNHLY, FYNNEI. V trimming: 5 bases; J trimming: 6 bases; junction bases outside the gene matches: 6. This CDR3 comprises 14 residues. The CDR3 sequence: CASSRSQGAGELFF. Here the CDR3 DNA reads TGTGCCAGCAGTAGATCTCAGGGGGCCGGGGAGCTGTTTTTT.

The chain recombines TRBV12-3 or TRBV12-4 with TRBJ2-5, with 8 bases that match TRBD2. The CDR3 is made up of 13 amino acids. J was trimmed by 5 bases and V by 6 bases; bases with no gene match: 5. The CDR3 sequence: CASSRGGMETQYF. The CDR3 DNA reads as TGTGCCAGCAGCCGGGGGGGTATGGAGACCCAGTACTTC.

This clonotype was observed many times. The V and J genes are TRBV5-1 and TRBJ1-1, with TRBD1 matching over 7 bases. V was pared by 4 bases and J by 0 bases, with 9 bases of the junction left unmatched. The CDR3 spans 16 residues. The V gene's germline CDR1 is SGHRS and CDR2 YFSETQ. Here the CDR3 DNA reads TGCGCCAGCAGCCGGGGGACAGTGCTCATGAACACTGAAGCTTTCTTT. Amino acids: CASSRGTVLMNTEAFF.

This clonotype was seen at least ten times. V gene TRBV5-1 combines with J gene TRBJ2-7; D remains unclear. Germline CDR1 SGHRS, CDR2 YFSETQ. Trimming removed 0 bases at V and 0 bases at J, with 13 bases between. CDR3 length: 16 residues. The CDR3 region has the DNA TGCGCCAGCAGCTTGGAGGTCTACTCTAGCTCCTACGAGCAGTACTTC. It is translated as CASSLEVYSSSYEQYF. The variable domain in full, with the rest retrieved from reference TRBV5-1 and TRBJ2-7, is KAGVTQTPRYLIKTRGQQVTLSCSPISGHRSVSWYQQTPGQGLQFLFEYFSETQRNKGNFPGRFSGRQFSNSRSEMNVSTLELGDSALYLCASSLEVYSSSYEQYFGPGTRLTVT.

This clonotype was detected once. The rearrangement joins TRBV7-9 to TRBJ1-6; unclear D gene. This CDR3 spans 14 amino acids. Trimming removed 4 bases from V and 5 bases from J, with 9 bases in between. The germline V gene has CDR1 SEHNR and CDR2 FQNEAQ (reference sequence). CDR3: CASSSWTNNSPLHF. In DNA, the CDR3 is TGTGCCAGCAGCTCCTGGACCAATAATTCACCCCTCCACTTT.

At least ten counts were recorded for this clonotype. The chain is built from TRBV4-1 and TRBJ1-2; 9 nucleotides match TRBD1. Trimming removed 2 bases from V and 7 bases from J; junction bases left unmatched: 5. The CDR3 loop spans 14 amino acids. Germline CDR1 and CDR2: MGHRA and YSYEKL. This CDR3 reads CASSQPGQGRGYTF. In nucleotides, the CDR3 is TGCGCCAGCAGCCAACCGGGACAGGGTCGTGGCTACACCTTC.

This clonotype was detected ten times or more. V and J are TRBV12-3 or TRBV12-4 and TRBJ1-1; TRBD1 is a possible D gene (5 bases). The V end lost 3 bases, the J end lost 1 base, and 9 bases lay between the germline ends. CDR3 length equals 14 residues. The CDR3 sequence: CASSFQGPNTEAFF. The CDR3 DNA follows: TGTGCCAGCAGTTTTCAGGGCCCGAACACTGAAGCTTTCTTT.

This sequence joins TRBV7-2 and TRBJ2-5; TRBD2 agrees at 10 bases. CDR1 and CDR2 (germline): SGHTA, FQGNSA. CDR3 length: 16 amino acids. V dropped 3 bases and J dropped 2; count of bases not matched to a gene: 6. The CDR3 is CASSLVTSGVQETQYF. DNA of the CDR3: TGTGCCAGCAGCTTGGTAACTAGCGGGGTTCAAGAGACCCAGTACTTC.

V and J are TRBV15 and TRBJ1-2, with D tentatively TRBD1 (5 bases). The ends were cut back, 0 bases at V and 6 bases at J, with 11 bases in the middle. From germline, CDR1 is LNHNV and CDR2 YYDKDF (reference sequence). This CDR3 comprises 14 residues. The DNA for the CDR3 is TGTGCCACCAGCAGAGAAGTAGGGACCCATGGCTACACCTTC. Amino acid sequence: CATSREVGTHGYTF.

Worth noting for this clonotype: One end of the junction is discordant with germline, which a read error may explain. The chain couples TRBV24-1 to TRBJ2-2; D is possibly TRBD1 (6 bases). Looked up from germline, CDR1 is KGHDR and CDR2 is SFDVKD. This CDR3 has 16 residues. The DNA of the CDR3 is TGCGCCAGCGGCACCGGGGCAGGGGACGTGGCCGGGGAGCTGTTTTTT. It specifies CASGTGAGDVAGELFF.

This clonotype appeared once. The chain combines TRBV7-8 with TRBJ2-3, with D perhaps matching TRBD2 (5 bases). Germline V gene sequence: CDR1 SGHVS, CDR2 FQNEAQ. The CDR3 sequence is 15 residues long. The ends were cut back, 1 base at V and 2 bases at J, with 10 bases in the middle. The CDR3 here is CASSLVEAPTDTQYF. The CDR3 DNA is TGTGCCAGCAGCTTAGTGGAGGCTCCCACAGATACGCAGTATTTT.

This clonotype was seen a few times. The chain links TRBV24-1 to TRBJ2-5; D unresolved. Germline CDR1 and CDR2: KGHDR and SFDVKD. CDR3 size: 13 residues. The V gene lost 7 bases and the J gene lost 2 bases, with 10 bases spanning the gap. In DNA form, the CDR3 reads TGTGCCACCAGCGGGTCGCGGCAAGAGACCCAGTACTTC. It yields the protein CATSGSRQETQYF.

This clonotype was detected only a few times. This sequence joins TRBV29-1 and TRBJ2-3, with D possibly matching TRBD1 (5 bases). The CDR3 runs 14 residues. Per the germline V gene, CDR1 is SQVTM and CDR2 is ANQGSEA. V was pared by 3 bases and J by 4 bases, with 14 bases between. The DNA for the CDR3 is TGCAGCGTTGATAGGGGAAACAAGGCAGATACGCAGTATTTT. Translation: CSVDRGNKADTQYF.

On this clonotype: This may arise from a read error, as a much more abundant clone is one base away. This chain uses TRBV19 with TRBJ2-5; D not certain. The CDR3 is made up of 15 amino acids. V was shortened by 1 base and J by 3 bases, with 12 bases between the two germline ends. Germline CDR1 and CDR2: LNHDA and SQIVND (reference sequence). In nucleotides, the CDR3 is TGTGCCAGTAGTATAGGGGTCGGGTTTGAAGAGACCCAGTACTTC. Translation: CASSIGVGFEETQYF. Full variable domain (remainder filled in from reference TRBV19 and TRBJ2-5): DGGITQSPKYLFRKEGQNVTLSCEQNLNHDAMYWYRQDPGQGLRLIYYSQIVNDFQKGDIAEGYSVSREKKESFPLTVTSAQKNPTAFYLCASSIGVGFEETQYFGPGTRLLVL.

The chain links TRBV30 to TRBJ1-1; the match to TRBD1 covers 7 bases. Germline CDR1 reads GTSNPN; CDR2 reads SVGIG (reference sequence). The CDR3 covers 13 residues. V was pared by 3 bases and J by 7 bases, with 8 bases of the junction left unmatched. The CDR3 reads CAWSPTQGGEAFF. CDR3 DNA sequence: TGTGCCTGGAGCCCCACCCAGGGGGGTGAAGCTTTCTTT.

A word on this clonotype: One end of the junction varies from germline; a read error may be responsible. The V call is TRBV7-3, the J call TRBJ2-7; D gene uncertain. The CDR3 covers 13 residues. Germline assignment: CDR1 SGHTA and CDR2 FQGTGA. CDR3: CASSLGQTYGQYF. CDR3 sequence (DNA): TGTGCCAGCAGTTTGGGCCAGACCTACGGGCAGTACTTC. The variable domain in full, with the rest retrieved from reference TRBV7-3 and TRBJ2-7, is GAGVSQTPSNKVTEKGKYVELRCDPISGHTALYWYRQSLGQGPEFLIYFQGTGAADDSGLPNDRFFAVRPEGSVSTLKIQRTERGDSAVYLCASSLGQTYGQYFGPGTRLTVT.

The chain recombines TRBV15 with TRBJ1-6; possibly TRBD1 for D (5 bases). V lost 0 bases and J 6 bases, leaving 9 bases between the germline ends. Per germline, CDR1 LNHNV and CDR2 YYDKDF (reference sequence). CDR3 length equals 15 residues. The CDR3 region is CATSRDLGGNSPLHF. CDR3 nucleotide sequence: TGTGCCACCAGCAGAGATTTGGGGGGTAATTCACCCCTCCACTTT.

A remark on this clonotype: Since a much larger clone is just one base distant, this may be a read error. V and J are TRBV7-8 and TRBJ1-2, with TRBD1 identical over 7 bases. V lost 5 bases to trimming and J lost 6 bases; unmatched junction nucleotides: 6. This CDR3 contains 13 residues. CDR1 and CDR2 (germline): SGHVS, FQNEAQ. CDR3 DNA sequence: TGTGCCAGCAGCCCAGGGGGTACTGATGGCTACACCTTC. This encodes CASSPGGTDGYTF.